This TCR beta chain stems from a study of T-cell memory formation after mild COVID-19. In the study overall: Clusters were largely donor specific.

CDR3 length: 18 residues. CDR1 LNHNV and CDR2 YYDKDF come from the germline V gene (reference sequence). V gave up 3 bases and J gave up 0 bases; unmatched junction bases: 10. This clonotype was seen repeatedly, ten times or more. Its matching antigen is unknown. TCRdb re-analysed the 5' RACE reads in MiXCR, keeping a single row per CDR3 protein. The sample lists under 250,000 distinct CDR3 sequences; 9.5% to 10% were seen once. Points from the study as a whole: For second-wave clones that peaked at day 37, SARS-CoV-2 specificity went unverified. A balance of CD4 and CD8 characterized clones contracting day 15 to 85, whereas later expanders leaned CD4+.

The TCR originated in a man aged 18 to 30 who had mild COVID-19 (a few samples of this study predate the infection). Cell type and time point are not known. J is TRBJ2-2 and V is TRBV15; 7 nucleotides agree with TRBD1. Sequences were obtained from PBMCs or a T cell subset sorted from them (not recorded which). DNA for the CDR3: TGTGCCACCAGCAGGGATATTTTGGGACAGACGAACACCGGGGAGCTGTTTTTT. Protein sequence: CATSRDILGQTNTGELFF.